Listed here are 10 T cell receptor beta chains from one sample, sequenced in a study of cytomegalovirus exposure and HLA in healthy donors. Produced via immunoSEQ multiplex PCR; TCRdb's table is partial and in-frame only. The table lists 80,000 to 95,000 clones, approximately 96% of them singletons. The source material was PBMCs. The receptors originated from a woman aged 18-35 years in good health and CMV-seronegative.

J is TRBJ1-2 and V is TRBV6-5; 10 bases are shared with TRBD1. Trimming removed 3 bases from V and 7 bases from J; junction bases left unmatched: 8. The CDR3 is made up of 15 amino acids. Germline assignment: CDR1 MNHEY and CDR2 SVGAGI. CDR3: CASSYDGQGVGGYTF. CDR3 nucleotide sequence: TGTGCCAGCAGTTATGACGGACAGGGGGTAGGTGGCTACACCTTC.

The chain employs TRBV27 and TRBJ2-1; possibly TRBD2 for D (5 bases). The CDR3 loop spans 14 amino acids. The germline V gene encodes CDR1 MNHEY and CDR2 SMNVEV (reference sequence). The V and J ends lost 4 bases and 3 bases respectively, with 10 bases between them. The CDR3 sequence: CASSSRVFYNEQFF. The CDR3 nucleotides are TGTGCCAGCAGTTCGCGGGTTTTCTACAATGAGCAGTTCTTC.

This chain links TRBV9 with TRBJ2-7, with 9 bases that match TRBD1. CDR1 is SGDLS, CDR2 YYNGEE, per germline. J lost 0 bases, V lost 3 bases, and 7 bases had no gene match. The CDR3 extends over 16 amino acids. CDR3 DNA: TGTGCCAGCAGCGGGGGACAGGGATCCTCCTCCTACGAGCAGTACTTC. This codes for CASSGGQGSSSYEQYF.

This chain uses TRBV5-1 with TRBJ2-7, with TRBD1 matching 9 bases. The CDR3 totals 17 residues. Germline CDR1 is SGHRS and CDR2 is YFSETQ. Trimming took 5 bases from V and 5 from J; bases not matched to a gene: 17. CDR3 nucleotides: TGCGCCAGCAGGTGGGGTTCGGCCCGGGACAGGGAAAACGAGCAGTACTTC. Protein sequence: CASRWGSARDRENEQYF.

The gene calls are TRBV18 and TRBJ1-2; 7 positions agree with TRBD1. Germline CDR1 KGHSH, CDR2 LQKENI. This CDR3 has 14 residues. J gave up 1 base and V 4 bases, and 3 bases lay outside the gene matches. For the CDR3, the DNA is TGTGCCAGCTCACGCCAGGGGGGTAACTATGGCTACACCTTC. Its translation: CASSRQGGNYGYTF.

The CDR3 reads CASSLGQGGTGELFF. The CDR3 DNA is TGTGCCAGCAGCTTAGGGCAGGGCGGCACCGGGGAGCTGTTTTTT. The chain has TRBV7-6 and TRBJ2-2; tentative D call: TRBD1 (5 bases). V was clipped by 1 base and J by 4 bases, with 10 bases between them. This CDR3 comprises 15 residues. From germline, CDR1 is SGHVS and CDR2 FNYEAQ.

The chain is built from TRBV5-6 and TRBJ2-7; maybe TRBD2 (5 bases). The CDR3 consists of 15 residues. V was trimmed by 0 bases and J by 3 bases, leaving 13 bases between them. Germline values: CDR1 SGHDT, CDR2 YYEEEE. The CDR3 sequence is CASSLGVATIYEQYF. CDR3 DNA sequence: TGTGCCAGCAGCTTGGGAGTGGCGACTATCTACGAGCAGTACTTC. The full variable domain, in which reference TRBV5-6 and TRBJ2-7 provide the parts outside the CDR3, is DAGVTQSPTHLIKTRGQQVTLRCSPKSGHDTVSWYQQALGQGPQFIFQYYEEEERQRGNFPDRFSGHQFPNYSSELNVNALLLGDSALYLCASSLGVATIYEQYFGPGTRLTVT.

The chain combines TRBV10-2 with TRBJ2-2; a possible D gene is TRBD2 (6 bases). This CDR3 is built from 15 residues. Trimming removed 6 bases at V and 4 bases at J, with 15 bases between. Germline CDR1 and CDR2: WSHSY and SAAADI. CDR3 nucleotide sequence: TGCGCCAGCAGAACCGCCGGGGGTACCACCGGGGAGCTGTTTTTT. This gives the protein CASRTAGGTTGELFF.

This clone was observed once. For the CDR3, the DNA is TGTGCCAGCAGTCTTGGACAGGATAATTCACCCCTCCACTTT. Its translation is CASSLGQDNSPLHF. This rearrangement joins TRBV9 to TRBJ1-6, with 7 bases aligning to TRBD1. V trimming: 5 bases; J trimming: 5 bases; junction bases outside the gene matches: 4. Germline assignment: CDR1 SGDLS and CDR2 YYNGEE. The CDR3 is 14 amino acids.

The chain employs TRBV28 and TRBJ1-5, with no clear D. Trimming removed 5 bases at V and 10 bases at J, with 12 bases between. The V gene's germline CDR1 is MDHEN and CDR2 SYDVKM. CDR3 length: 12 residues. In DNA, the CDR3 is TGTGCCAGCAGTGGGCTTCGGGGACCCCAGCATTTT. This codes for CASSGLRGPQHF.